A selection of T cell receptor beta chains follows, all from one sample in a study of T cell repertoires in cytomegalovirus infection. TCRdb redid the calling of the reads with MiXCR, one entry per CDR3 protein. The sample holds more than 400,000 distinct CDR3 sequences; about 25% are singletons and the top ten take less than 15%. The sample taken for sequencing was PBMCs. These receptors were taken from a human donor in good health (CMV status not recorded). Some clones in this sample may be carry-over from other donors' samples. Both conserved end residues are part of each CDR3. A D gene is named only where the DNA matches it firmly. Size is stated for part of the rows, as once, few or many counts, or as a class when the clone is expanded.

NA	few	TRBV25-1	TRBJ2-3	TGTGCCAGCAGTACAGGGCCAGATACGCAGTATTTT	CASSTGPDTQYF
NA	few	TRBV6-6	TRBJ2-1	TGTGCCAGCAGTTACTCCCCAGCCTCCTCTAATGAGCAGTTCTTC	CASSYSPASSNEQFF
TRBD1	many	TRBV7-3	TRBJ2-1	TGTGCCAGCAGCTCGACACAGGGGGACCCCCTCTCCTACAATGAGCAGTTCTTC	CASSSTQGDPLSYNEQFF
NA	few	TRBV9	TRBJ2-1	TGTGCCAGCAGCGTCTTCGGAGGGGGGACTGAGCAGTTCTTC	CASSVFGGGTEQFF
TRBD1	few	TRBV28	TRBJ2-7	TGTGCCAGCAGTTCCCGGACAGGGGTGGGTGGAAGGTCCTACGAGCAGTACTTC	CASSSRTGVGGRSYEQYF
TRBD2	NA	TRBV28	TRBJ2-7	TGTGCCAGCAGTTCTACTAGCGGGAGTTTGTCCGAGCAGTACTTC	CASSSTSGSLSEQYF
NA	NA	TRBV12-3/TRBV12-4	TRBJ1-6	TGTGCCAGCAGCCGAATTAATTCACCCCTCCACTTT	CASSRINSPLHF
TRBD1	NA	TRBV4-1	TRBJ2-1	TGCGCCAGCAGCCAAGGTCGACAGGGGGAGAGGCACAATGAGCAGTTCTTC	CASSQGRQGERHNEQFF
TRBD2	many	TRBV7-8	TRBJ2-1	TGTGCCAGCACCAAAAGGCTAGCGGATTACAATGAGCAGTTCTTC	CASTKRLADYNEQFF
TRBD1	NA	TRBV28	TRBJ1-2	TGTGCCAGTGCAGGGGGCCGGGTCGAGGGAGGCTACACCTTC	CASAGGRVEGGYTF
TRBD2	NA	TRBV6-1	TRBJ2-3	TGTGCCAGCAGTCCTCCTACCGGGACTAGCGGGAGTGATACGCAGTATTTT	CASSPPTGTSGSDTQYF
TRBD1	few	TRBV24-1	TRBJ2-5	TGTGCCACCAGTGACGCTAGGGACAGGGACGCCGTGGAGACCCAGTACTTC	CATSDARDRDAVETQYF
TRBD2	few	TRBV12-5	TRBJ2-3	TGTGCTAGTGGTTTCGGAGCGGGAGGGCCCACACAAGATACGCAGTATTTT	CASGFGAGGPTQDTQYF
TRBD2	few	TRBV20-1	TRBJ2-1	TGCAGTGCTTCACCTACTAGCGGGAGTAACGGTGAGCAGTTCTTC	CSASPTSGSNGEQFF
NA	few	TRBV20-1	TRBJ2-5	TGCAGTGCCCAAACACGGGGAGAGACCCAGTACTTC	CSAQTRGETQYF
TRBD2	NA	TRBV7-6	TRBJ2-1	TGTGCCAGCAGCTTAAGGAGCGGGAGGATCCCGAAGCTCTCCTACAATGAGCAGTTCTTC	CASSLRSGRIPKLSYNEQFF
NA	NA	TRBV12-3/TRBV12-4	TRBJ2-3	TGTGCCAGCAGTAACACCCCCGGGAATACGCAGTATTTT	CASSNTPGNTQYF
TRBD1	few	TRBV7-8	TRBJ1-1	TGTGCCAGCAGCCACGGACAGGTGAACACTGAAGCTTTCTTT	CASSHGQVNTEAFF
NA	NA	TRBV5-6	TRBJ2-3	TGTGCCAGCAGCTTGGCGGGCCTAGCCCCAGATACGCAGTATTTT	CASSLAGLAPDTQYF
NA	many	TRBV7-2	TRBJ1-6	TGTGCCAGCAGCTTTGTGACGGCTTATAATTCACCCCTCCACTTT	CASSFVTAYNSPLHF
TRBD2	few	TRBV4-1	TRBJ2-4	TGCGCCAGCAGCCAAGATCCGGCTAGCGGGTTGGGGAGCATTCAGTACTTC	CASSQDPASGLGSIQYF
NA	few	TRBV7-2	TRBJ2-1	TGTGCCAGCAGTCCCCAGGGAGGCAGACCTTTCACGTACAATGAGCAGTTCTTC	CASSPQGGRPFTYNEQFF
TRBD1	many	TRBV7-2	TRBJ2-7	TGTGCCAGCAGCTCCCAGGGGGCCTCCTACGAGCAGTACTTC	CASSSQGASYEQYF
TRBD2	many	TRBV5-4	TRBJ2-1	TGTGCCAGCAGCCTAAGGACTAGCGGGAGCTCCTACAATGAGCAGTTCTTC	CASSLRTSGSSYNEQFF
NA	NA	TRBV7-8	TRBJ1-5	TGTGCCAGCAGCATAGAGGGTCAGCAGCCCCAGCATTTT	CASSIEGQQPQHF
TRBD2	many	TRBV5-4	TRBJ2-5	TGTGCCAGCAGCTTCCGAGGCAGCGGGAGGCAACAGGAGACCCAGTACTTC	CASSFRGSGRQQETQYF
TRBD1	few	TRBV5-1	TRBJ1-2	TGCGCCAGCAGTTGGACAGGTTATGGCTACACCTTC	CASSWTGYGYTF
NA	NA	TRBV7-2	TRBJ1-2	TGTGCCAGCAGCATAATCAGGGTCCCCTATGGCTACACCTTC	CASSIIRVPYGYTF
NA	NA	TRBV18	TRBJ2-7	TGTGCCAGCTCACCACCTACCCTGGGAACGGCGCAGTACTTC	CASSPPTLGTAQYF
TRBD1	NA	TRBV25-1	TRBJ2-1	TGTGCCAGCAGTGAACTAGGGACAGGGGACAACAATGAGCAGTTCTTC	CASSELGTGDNNEQFF
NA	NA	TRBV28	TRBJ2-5	TGTGCCAGCGGATCGGCCCGAGAGACCCAGTACTTC	CASGSARETQYF
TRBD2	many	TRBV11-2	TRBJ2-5	TGTGCCAGCAGCGTTAGACTAGCGGGAGTTCGTGAGACCCAGTACTTC	CASSVRLAGVRETQYF
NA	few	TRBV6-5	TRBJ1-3	TGTGCCAGCAGCAGGGGCCGCCCATCTGGAAACACCATATATTTT	CASSRGRPSGNTIYF
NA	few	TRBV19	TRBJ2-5	TGTGCCAGTAGCCCGTTGGATCAAGAGACCCAGTACTTC	CASSPLDQETQYF
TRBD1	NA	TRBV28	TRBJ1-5	TGTGCCAGCAGTTTACGACAGGGAATGGGGAGCAATCAGCCCCAGCATTTT	CASSLRQGMGSNQPQHF
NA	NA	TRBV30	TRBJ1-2	TGTGCCTGGAGTGTAAGACAGCTTGCTAACTATGGCTACACCTTC	CAWSVRQLANYGYTF
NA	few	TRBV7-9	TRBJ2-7	TGTGCCAGCAGCTTAGAGAGTGCCTACGAGCAGTACTTC	CASSLESAYEQYF